The clone carrying this TCR beta chain was seen a handful of times. This entry belongs to a study of T cell changes during pregnancy in multiple sclerosis. Trimming took 5 bases from V and 1 from J, leaving 8 bases between them. This CDR3 region has 13 residues. Germline V gene lookup returns CDR1 MRHNA and CDR2 SNTAGT. Only in-frame clones appear in the TCRdb table, and some are missing; sequencing was by immunoSEQ multiplex PCR. The sample consists of some 9,100 clones, 83% of them appearing once. This clonotype was sampled from a female donor in good health, enrolled as a control in a pregnancy study. The rearrangement uses TRBV6-4 and TRBJ1-1, with D hard to call. Sequencing used CD8+ T cells from peripheral blood mononuclear cells, obtained in the third trimester of pregnancy. The chain's CDR3 is CASSPTANTEAFF. Written as DNA, the CDR3 is TGTGCCAGCAGTCCTACAGCGAACACTGAAGCTTTCTTT.